The TCR beta chain under discussion was sequenced for a study of cytomegalovirus exposure and HLA in healthy donors. V gave up 3 bases and J gave up 4 bases, with 7 bases separating them. The CDR3 spans 11 residues. Germline CDR1 reads DFQATT; CDR2 reads SNEGSKA (reference sequence). The primer mix had 60 Vbeta and 13 Jbeta primers. Measured with immunoSEQ multiplex PCR; TCRdb has only the in-frame clones, and not every one. The sample contains almost 200,000 clones, around three quarters of which appear only once. In this sample, this clone turned up a few times. Sequencing was carried out using PBMCs. This clonotype originated in a woman in her thirties in good health and CMV-seropositive. V usage is TRBV20-1 and J usage is TRBJ2-7; D may be TRBD2 (5 bases). The CDR3 DNA reads as TGCAGTGCTAGCGGGATATACGAGCAGTACTTC. Its translation: CSASGIYEQYF.